The 15 T cell receptor beta chains below all came from one sample that was sequenced in a study of vaccination and CD4 T cells after COVID-19. The sample's treatment: roughly 11-day PBMC culture with coronavirus spike peptide pools or control peptides (ViraFEST assay). Researchers used the Oncomine TCR Beta short-read assay to sequence DNA from cultured CD4+ T cells. TCRdb recomputed calls from the PCR reads with MiXCR, one row per CDR3 protein. The sample contains about 20,000 distinct CDR3 sequences, 60% of which appear only once. What these receptors recognize is not known. The sample in question was CD4+ T cells from blood, cultured in vitro, obtained after SARS-CoV-2 vaccination. These receptors originate from a human donor who had recovered from COVID-19.

The gene calls are TRBV20-1 and TRBJ2-5, with 9 bases lining up with TRBD2. Germline CDR1 and CDR2: DFQATT and SNEGSKA (reference sequence). This CDR3 has 15 residues. The V segment lost 5 bases and the J segment 3 bases; nucleotides outside the gene matches: 10. As DNA, the CDR3 is TGCAGTGCTGAGGGGCCCGGGACTAGCAAAGAGACCCAGTACTTC. Amino acid sequence: CSAEGPGTSKETQYF.

This chain connects TRBV12-3 or TRBV12-4 to TRBJ1-5, with D possibly being TRBD1 (5 bases). Trimming cost V 6 bases and J 4 bases, with 10 bases left between them. This CDR3 is built from 13 residues. This CDR3 reads CASRGTQNQPQHF. CDR3 nucleotide sequence: TGTGCCAGCAGGGGGACCCAGAATCAGCCCCAGCATTTT.

The chain combines TRBV11-3 with TRBJ1-1; D is ambiguous. CDR3 length: 13 amino acids. Germline V gene data show CDR1 as SGHNT and CDR2 as YENEEA. V dropped 0 bases and J dropped 3 bases, with 5 bases sitting between them. The CDR3 coding sequence is TGTGCCAGCAGCTTAGAGGGAGACACTGAAGCTTTCTTT. Encoded protein: CASSLEGDTEAFF.

The rearrangement links TRBV19 to TRBJ1-2, with 11 bases fitting TRBD1. V trimming: 5 bases; J trimming: 6 bases; junction bases outside the gene matches: 8. Germline V lookup: CDR1 LNHDA, CDR2 SQIVND (reference sequence). The CDR3 totals 15 residues. CDR3 nucleotide sequence: TGTGCCAGTAGTTCCTGGACAGGGGGCGCGAATGGCTACACCTTC. It translates to CASSSWTGGANGYTF.

This clonotype was picked up a small number of times. The chain carries TRBV19 and TRBJ1-2, with D unclear. This CDR3 is 14 amino acids long. Germline assignment: CDR1 LNHDA and CDR2 SQIVND (reference sequence). The V and J ends lost 4 bases and 6 bases respectively, with 15 bases between them. CDR3 amino acids: CASSKGLLRNGYTF. CDR3 nucleotide sequence: TGTGCCAGTAGTAAGGGCCTCCTAAGGAATGGCTACACCTTC. The entire variable domain, with the rest obtained from reference TRBV19 and TRBJ1-2, is as follows: DGGITQSPKYLFRKEGQNVTLSCEQNLNHDAMYWYRQDPGQGLRLIYYSQIVNDFQKGDIAEGYSVSREKKESFPLTVTSAQKNPTAFYLCASSKGLLRNGYTFGSGTRLTVV.

The chain couples TRBV20-1 to TRBJ1-2; D possibly corresponds to TRBD1 (6 bases). The CDR3 extends over 14 amino acids. V lost 0 bases and J lost 2, with 10 bases in between. Germline-derived CDR1 and CDR2 are DFQATT and SNEGSKA (reference sequence). In nucleotides, the CDR3 is TGCAGTGCTAGAGACCGGGGGCGAAACTATGGCTACACCTTC. Translated: CSARDRGRNYGYTF.

This clonotype was seen a handful of times. The rearrangement uses TRBV19 and TRBJ2-7, with TRBD1 as a possible D gene (6 bases). Between the trimmed V and J ends, which lost 6 bases and 4 bases, there was a span of 22 bases. The CDR3 totals 16 residues. Germline lookup yields CDR1 LNHDA and CDR2 SQIVND (reference sequence). This CDR3 is CASSRKTGMEGYEQYF. CDR3 DNA: TGTGCCAGTAGCCGAAAAACAGGGATGGAAGGGTACGAGCAGTACTTC.

This clonotype appeared a few times. The V gene is TRBV20-1, the J gene TRBJ1-2, with TRBD1 identical over 8 bases. V lost 6 bases and J lost 6; bases outside the gene matches: 9. In germline, CDR1 is DFQATT, CDR2 SNEGSKA (reference sequence). CDR3 size: 13 residues. The chain's CDR3 is CSARRGQEDGYTF. CDR3 DNA: TGCAGTGCCCGCAGGGGGCAGGAGGATGGCTACACCTTC.

Only a few counts were recorded for this clonotype. The V and J genes are TRBV20-1 and TRBJ1-1, with D perhaps TRBD1 (6 bases). Germline V gives CDR1 DFQATT, CDR2 SNEGSKA (reference sequence). V was cut by 6 bases and J by 0 bases, with 17 bases left in between. This CDR3 region has 15 residues. CDR3 sequence (DNA): TGCAGTGCGGCCCCACGGGGGGGGCTGAACACTGAAGCTTTCTTT. Translated, it gives CSAAPRGGLNTEAFF.

About this clonotype: One end of the junction varies from germline; a read error may be responsible. This chain's CDR3 is CAGSLAGARGLRQPQHF. The CDR3 DNA sequence: TGTGCCGGCAGTTTAGCCGGAGCCAGGGGGCTGCGTCAGCCCCAGCATTTT. This rearrangement joins TRBV12-3 or TRBV12-4 to TRBJ1-5, with TRBD1 identical over 8 bases. The CDR3 is 17 residues long.

The rearrangement uses TRBV5-1 and TRBJ2-5; a possible D gene is TRBD1 (6 bases). Trimming left V 0 bases short and J 4 bases short, with 7 bases between. This CDR3 has 13 residues. The germline gives CDR1 SGHRS, CDR2 YFSETQ. The CDR3 reads CASSLGGGETQYF. In DNA form, the CDR3 reads TGCGCCAGCAGCTTGGGAGGGGGAGAGACCCAGTACTTC.

The chain is built from TRBV6-1 and TRBJ2-3, with D unclear. The germline V gene encodes CDR1 MNHNS and CDR2 SASEGT. This CDR3 has 14 amino acids. Trimming cost V 2 bases and J 1 base, with 7 bases left between them. This CDR3 is CASSELARTDTQYF. The CDR3 region has the DNA TGTGCCAGCAGTGAATTAGCCCGCACAGATACGCAGTATTTT.

This clonotype turned up a few times. The rearrangement uses TRBV7-9 and TRBJ1-2; D ambiguous. Germline V gene lookup returns CDR1 SEHNR and CDR2 FQNEAQ (reference sequence). V was pared by 1 base and J by 0 bases, with 9 bases between. The CDR3 length is 15 residues. As DNA, the CDR3 is TGTGCCAGCAGCTTAGAGGGAAGGGCTAACTATGGCTACACCTTC. This codes for CASSLEGRANYGYTF.

This clonotype was observed a few times. The CDR3 here is CSAHHPKGSYGYTF. As DNA, the CDR3 is TGCAGTGCTCACCATCCGAAAGGGTCCTATGGCTACACCTTC. V is TRBV20-1 and J is TRBJ1-2; D is uncertain. Trimming left V 5 bases short and J 4 bases short, with 17 bases between. The CDR3 length is 14 residues. Germline assignment: CDR1 DFQATT and CDR2 SNEGSKA (reference sequence).

This chain uses TRBV11-3 with TRBJ2-1; weak D call: TRBD2 (5 bases). This CDR3 is 15 amino acids long. Looked up from germline, CDR1 is SGHNT and CDR2 is YENEEA. Trimming shortened V by 5 bases and J by 0 bases, and 11 bases separated the two germline ends. The CDR3 protein is CASSITGSSYNEQFF. The CDR3, as DNA: TGTGCCAGCAGCATTACTGGGAGCTCCTACAATGAGCAGTTCTTC.